This T cell receptor (beta chain) is drawn from a study of metastatic and nonmetastatic thyroid tumors (dated by TCRdb to about 2020). The study in broad terms: Repertoires from peripheral blood and from tumor or nodule tissue samples of malignant and benign thyroid patients were compared.

Via the germline V gene (reference sequence), CDR1 is DFQATT and CDR2 SNEGSKA. V ends up 3 bases short and J 9 bases short, with an unmatched junction base count of 14. Including cysteine and phenylalanine, the CDR3 has 16 amino acids. The read is trimmed to its CDR3 DNA, 48 bases read in frame from base 1. The paper as a whole reports these results and caveats: In both blood and tumor samples, malignant tumors were reported to have significantly higher TCR beta diversity than benign nodules.

No patient had received any treatment before thyroid surgery. Using T-cell receptor beta sequencing, the researchers looked back retrospectively at clinical samples from patients, gathered between about 2011 and 2018. A note on this clone: This clone's antigen is unknown. No qualities accompany the bases; no much larger clone lies one base away.

The library came from PCR. These reads were obtained on an Illumina HiSeq 4000. High-throughput sequencing was used to profile the CDR3 region of the TCR beta-chain in every patient. In the original analysis: CDR3 differences across clinicopathological groups were used to build a classifier for discriminating distant-metastatic papillary thyroid cancer patients. The Shannon index was used to measure repertoire diversity, and the Morisita-Horn index was used to measure how similar tumor and blood repertoires were. The public sequencing data were trimmed at Q25 with fastp and processed into clonotypes with MiXCR by TCRdb, which kept only in-frame beta chains. The V and J calls reflect TCRdb's pipeline rather than the authors' work. For this sample there are tens of thousands of clones; 11% appear just once. The ten largest make up almost 30% of the sample.

The receptor was derived from a female donor with papillary thyroid cancer or a benign thyroid nodule (not recorded which). Some clones in this sample may be carry-over from other donors' samples. Rearrangement joined TRBV20-1 to TRBJ2-1; a stretch of 10 junction bases matches TRBD1. Input material: blood. The CDR3 is CSASLQDRGLSVEQFF. In nucleotide form, the sequence is TGCAGTGCTAGCCTACAAGACAGGGGGCTATCCGTTGAGCAGTTCTTC.